This TCR beta chain was obtained from a study of response to subunit inactivated influenza vaccine. V lost 3 bases, J lost 2 bases, and 11 bases lay in between. Germline V gives CDR1 DFQATT, CDR2 SNEGSKA (reference sequence). This CDR3 has 13 residues. MiXCR, run by TCRdb on the RT-PCR reads, gives a single entry per CDR3 protein. This table holds 800,000 or so distinct CDR3 sequences, around 21% found once. This clonotype has only a few counts. The sequencing used PBMCs from blood, collected around 5 days after vaccination. The chain is built from TRBV20-1 and TRBJ2-7; the D is unclear. This TCR came from a man aged 45-65 years who received an inactivated influenza vaccine. In nucleotides, the CDR3 is TGCAGTGCTAGTTCGGGCAGTACCTACGAGCAGTACTTC. It is translated as CSASSGSTYEQYF.